This T cell receptor (beta chain) comes out of a study of technical replicates of blood from several donors. Data came from immunoSEQ multiplex PCR; TCRdb stores just in-frame clones and leaves some out. The sample consists of 85,000 or so clones, about 93% of them appearing once. This CDR3 has 17 amino acids. The ends lost 1 base at V and 4 bases at J; junction bases unmatched: 12. Per germline, CDR1 SGDLS and CDR2 YYNGEE. V gene TRBV9 combines with J gene TRBJ2-5; 8 bases match TRBD2. The receptor was derived from a human donor in good health. Source material: T cells isolated from PBMCs. As DNA, the CDR3 is TGTGCCAGCAGCGTATTAGGTGGCGGGGGGACCCTAGAGACCCAGTACTTC. Amino acids: CASSVLGGGGTLETQYF.